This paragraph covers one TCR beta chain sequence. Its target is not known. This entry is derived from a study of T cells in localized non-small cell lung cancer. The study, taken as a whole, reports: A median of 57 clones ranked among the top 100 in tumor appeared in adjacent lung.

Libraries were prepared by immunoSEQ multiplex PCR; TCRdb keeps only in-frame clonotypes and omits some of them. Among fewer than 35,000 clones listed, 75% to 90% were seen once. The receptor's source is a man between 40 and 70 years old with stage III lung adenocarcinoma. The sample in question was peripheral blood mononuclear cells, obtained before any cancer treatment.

For the CDR3, the DNA is TGTGCCAGCAGCCACTCCGGCACGGGGGGCCGTTGGGAGCAGTATTTT. It is translated as CASSHSGTGGRWEQYF. The chain joins TRBV7-2 to TRBJ2-3; D possibly corresponds to TRBD2 (7 bases). The germline gives CDR1 SGHTA, CDR2 FQGNSA. The V and J ends lost 5 bases and 11 bases respectively, with 26 bases between them. CDR3 length: 16 residues.